This is a list of T cell receptor beta chains from one sample in a study of OX40 agonist ivuxolimab in advanced cancers. This table comes from immunoSEQ multiplex PCR, and its TCRdb copy is limited to in-frame clones, with some not included. The sample consists of tens of thousands of clones, roughly four fifths of them appearing once. The sequencing used CD4+ or CD8+ T cells sorted from blood, collected in a trial of the OX40 agonist ivuxolimab. The receptors were gathered from an adult with an advanced solid tumor such as melanoma, head and neck, liver or kidney cancer. Both conserved end residues are part of each CDR3. The D gene is left open where the match is weak. Clone size is stated in some rows and not others, as once, few, many or a class when expanded.

v_call	j_call	clone_size	d_call	cdr3_nt	cdr3_aa
TRBV5-4	TRBJ2-5	NA	TRBD1	TGTGCCAGCAGCTTGGACAGGGGGTATTCAGAGACCCAGTACTTC	CASSLDRGYSETQYF
TRBV5-1	TRBJ1-4	NA	NA	TGCGCCAGCAACTTATATGAAAAACTGTTTTTT	CASNLYEKLFF
TRBV4-1	TRBJ2-7	few	NA	TGCGCCAGCAGCCATCCGTGGACGGGAGACTACGAGCAGTACTTC	CASSHPWTGDYEQYF
TRBV28	TRBJ2-5	NA	TRBD2	TGTGCCAGCAGTTCGCCCCTAGCGGGAGGACAGACCCAGTACTTC	CASSSPLAGGQTQYF
TRBV27	TRBJ2-7	NA	NA	TGTGCCAGCAGCGGAGGGTTTGGGGAGCAGTACTTC	CASSGGFGEQYF
TRBV19	TRBJ1-2	NA	NA	TGTGCCAGTAGTATGGGACCGGTCCAAGGCGATGGCTACACCTTC	CASSMGPVQGDGYTF
TRBV11-2	TRBJ2-3	NA	TRBD2	TGTGCCAGCCGTTTAGCGGGGGATACGCAGTATTTT	CASRLAGDTQYF
TRBV10-3	TRBJ2-1	NA	NA	TGTGCCATCAGTGAGTCGAGCAGGTCGAGCTCCTACAATGAGCAGTTCTTC	CAISESSRSSSYNEQFF
TRBV10-1	TRBJ2-5	NA	NA	TGCGCCAGCAGTACACCACCCGGATCCGGTTGGGAGACCCAGTACTTC	CASSTPPGSGWETQYF
TRBV6-5	TRBJ2-7	few	NA	TGTGCCAGCAGTTCAGGTTACTCCTACGAGCAGTACTTC	CASSSGYSYEQYF
TRBV30	TRBJ2-7	once	NA	TGTGCCTGGAGGGTCGCGGGTGGCCTTCCTACCTACGAGCAGTACTTC	CAWRVAGGLPTYEQYF
TRBV5-1	TRBJ2-1	NA	TRBD2	TGCGCCAGCAGGTCCTCTAGCGGGATGTACAATGAGCAGTTCTTC	CASRSSSGMYNEQFF
TRBV19	TRBJ1-1	NA	NA	TGTGCCAGTAGTTCAAGGAACACTGAAGCTTTCTTT	CASSSRNTEAFF
TRBV7-9	TRBJ1-5	few	NA	TGTGCCAGCAGCTCCCCAAATCAGCCCCAGCATTTT	CASSSPNQPQHF
TRBV19	TRBJ2-3	NA	TRBD2	TGTGCCAGTAGTCCGGGCGGGGGAAGGACAGATACGCAGTATTTT	CASSPGGGRTDTQYF
TRBV10-3	TRBJ2-7	few	TRBD1	TGTGCCATCAAGGCGGACAGGGTATGGGTTGGCTACGAGCAGTACTTC	CAIKADRVWVGYEQYF
TRBV10-3	TRBJ2-1	NA	NA	TGTGCCATCAACCGGGACTCTTACAATGAGCAGTTCTTC	CAINRDSYNEQFF
TRBV4-1	TRBJ2-6	NA	NA	TGCGCCAGCAGCCAAGAAGGGGTCTCTGGGGCCAACGTCCTGACTTTC	CASSQEGVSGANVLTF
TRBV6-1	TRBJ2-3	NA	TRBD1	TGTGCCACCAGTACGACAGGGAGCACAGATACGCAGTATTTT	CATSTTGSTDTQYF
TRBV19	TRBJ1-1	NA	NA	TGTGCCAGTAGTATAGGGGGGGTAGGGGACATGAACACTGAAGCTTTCTTT	CASSIGGVGDMNTEAFF
TRBV5-3	TRBJ2-1	NA	NA	TGTGCCAGAAGCTTGGGCGGCGAGGGTAGCATCCCCTACAATGAGCAGTTCTTC	CARSLGGEGSIPYNEQFF
TRBV15	TRBJ1-2	NA	TRBD1	TGTGCCACCAGCAGCTACGGACAGGGCACGAACTATGGCTACACCTTC	CATSSYGQGTNYGYTF